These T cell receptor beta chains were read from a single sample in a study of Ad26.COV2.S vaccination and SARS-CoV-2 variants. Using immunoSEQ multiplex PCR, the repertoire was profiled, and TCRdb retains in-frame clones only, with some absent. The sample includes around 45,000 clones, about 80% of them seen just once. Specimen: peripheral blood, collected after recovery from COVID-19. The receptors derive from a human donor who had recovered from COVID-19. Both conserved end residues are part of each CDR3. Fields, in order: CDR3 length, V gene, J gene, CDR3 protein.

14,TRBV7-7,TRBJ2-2,CASSLEANTGELFF
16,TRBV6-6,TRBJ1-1,CASSPTLTGTWTEAFF
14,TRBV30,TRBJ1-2,CAWSAGDSRYGYTF
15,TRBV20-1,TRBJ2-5,CSASPEDSPRGTQYF
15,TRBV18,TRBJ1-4,CASSPGARTNEKLFF
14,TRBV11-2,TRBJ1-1,CASSLGVRATEAFF
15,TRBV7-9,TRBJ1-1,CASSLGGGVHTEAFF
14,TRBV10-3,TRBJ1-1,CAISESTVGTEAFF
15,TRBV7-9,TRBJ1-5,CASSSGGRGDQPQHF
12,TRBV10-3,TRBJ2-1,CAIRGGASDKFF
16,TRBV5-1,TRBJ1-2,CASSLEFGSGVAGYTF
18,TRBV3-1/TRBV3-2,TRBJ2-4,CASSQWGGTFGSKNIQYF
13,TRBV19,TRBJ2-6,CASSYSGANVLTF
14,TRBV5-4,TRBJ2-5,CASSLAGQQETQYF
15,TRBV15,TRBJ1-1,CATSVNPGQGFFAFF
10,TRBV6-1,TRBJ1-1,CASSVAVAFF
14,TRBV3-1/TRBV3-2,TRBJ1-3,CASSPDGGRNTIYF
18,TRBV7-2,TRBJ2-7,CASSLLSTGLQGASEQYF
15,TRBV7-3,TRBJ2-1,CASSHGQGGYNEQFF
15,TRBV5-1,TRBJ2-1,CASSTVAEAHNEQFF